This T cell receptor (beta chain) was sequenced in a study of blood T cells in healthy people across ages. Notes on the study in general: Changes in expanded clonotypes were possibly confounded, as the CMV status of donors was unknown. Naive T cell percentage and TCR beta diversity correlated strongly.

For the second PCR, which ran for about 6 to 11 cycles, a sample-barcoded 5' primer and a J-beta primer mix were used. TCRdb re-analysed the 5' RACE reads in MiXCR, keeping a single row per CDR3 protein. The sample carries approximately 1.5 million distinct CDR3 sequences, about 31% recorded once. Notes on this clonotype: Its antigen remains unknown.

The CDR3 totals 14 residues. Germline V gene sequence: CDR1 SQVTM, CDR2 ANQGSEA. The V end lost 5 bases, the J end lost 1 base, and 14 bases lay between the germline ends. The rearrangement uses TRBV29-1 and TRBJ1-1, with D possibly being TRBD1 (5 bases). The sequence came from a young woman in good health. The specimen sequenced was blood. CDR3 amino acids: CSVCGHRGNTEAFF. CDR3 nucleotide sequence: TGCAGCGTTTGCGGACATCGGGGGAACACTGAAGCTTTCTTT.